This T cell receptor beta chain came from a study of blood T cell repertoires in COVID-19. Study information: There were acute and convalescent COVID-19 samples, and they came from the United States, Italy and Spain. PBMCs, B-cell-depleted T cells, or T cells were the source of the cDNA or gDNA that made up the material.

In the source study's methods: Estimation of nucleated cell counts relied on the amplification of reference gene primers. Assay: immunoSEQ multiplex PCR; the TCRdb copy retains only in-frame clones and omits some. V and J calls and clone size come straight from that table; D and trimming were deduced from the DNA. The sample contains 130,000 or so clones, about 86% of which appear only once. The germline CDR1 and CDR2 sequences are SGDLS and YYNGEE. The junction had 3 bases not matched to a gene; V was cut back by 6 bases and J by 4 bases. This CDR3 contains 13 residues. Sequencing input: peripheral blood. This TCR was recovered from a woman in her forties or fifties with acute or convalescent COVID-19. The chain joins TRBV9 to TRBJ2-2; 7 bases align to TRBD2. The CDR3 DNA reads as TGTGCCAGCAACCCGGGAGGCACCGGGGAGCTGTTTTTT. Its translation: CASNPGGTGELFF.